Listed below are T cell receptor beta chains from one sample, sequenced in a study of CD8 T cells in ankylosing spondylitis. TCRdb re-derived calls from the 5' RACE reads in MiXCR, one entry per CDR3 protein. The top ten clones hold 2% to 3% of a sample with about 240,000 distinct CDR3 sequences, about 10% of them seen once. Sequencing used blood, either unsorted or a sorted T cell fraction (not recorded which). The receptor source for this set is a male donor with ankylosing spondylitis or in good health (not recorded which). Each CDR3 is given with its conserved first and last residue. D genes are given only for firm matches. Not all rows give a size; the values are once, few, many and, for expanded clones, a class.

V: TRBV4-2; J: TRBJ2-1; D: TRBD2; size: -; CDR3: CARSSGFEGLAGLSSYNEQFF; DNA: TGTGCCAGGAGCTCTGGGTTCGAAGGGCTAGCGGGATTATCCTCCTACAATGAGCAGTTCTTC
V: TRBV4-2; J: TRBJ2-1; D: -; size: many; CDR3: CASSQEVTGPSYNEQFF; DNA: TGTGCCAGCAGCCAAGAAGTGACGGGGCCCTCCTACAATGAGCAGTTCTTC
V: TRBV9; J: TRBJ1-6; D: -; size: many; CDR3: CASSVGAAEYGSPLHF; DNA: TGTGCCAGCAGCGTAGGGGCAGCTGAGTATGGATCACCCCTCCACTTT
V: TRBV20-1; J: TRBJ2-3; D: -; size: many; CDR3: CSAGPGTMTTDTQYF; DNA: TGCAGTGCCGGACCCGGTACCATGACTACAGATACGCAGTATTTT
V: TRBV6-5; J: TRBJ1-1; D: -; size: many; CDR3: CASSYSLGRTEAFF; DNA: TGTGCCAGCAGTTACTCCCTAGGGAGGACTGAAGCTTTCTTT
V: TRBV27; J: TRBJ1-6; D: -; size: few; CDR3: CASTFGLGDSPLHF; DNA: TGTGCCAGCACCTTCGGGTTGGGGGATTCACCCCTCCACTTT
V: TRBV30; J: TRBJ2-3; D: -; size: few; CDR3: CAWSGGDTQYF; DNA: TGTGCCTGGAGTGGGGGGGATACGCAGTATTTT
V: TRBV2; J: TRBJ2-7; D: -; size: many; CDR3: CASSEAGYHEQYF; DNA: TGTGCCAGCAGTGAAGCAGGGTACCACGAGCAGTACTTC
V: TRBV7-9; J: TRBJ1-1; D: -; size: -; CDR3: CASSLESMAEAFF; DNA: TGTGCCAGCAGCTTAGAGTCCATGGCTGAAGCTTTCTTT
V: TRBV29-1; J: TRBJ1-1; D: -; size: -; CDR3: CSASTGTNTEAFF; DNA: TGCAGCGCCTCGACAGGAACGAACACTGAAGCTTTCTTT
V: TRBV18; J: TRBJ2-3; D: -; size: many; CDR3: CASSSGHQGPDTQYF; DNA: TGTGCCAGCTCTTCGGGACACCAAGGCCCAGATACGCAGTATTTT
V: TRBV10-3; J: TRBJ1-3; D: -; size: once; CDR3: CAISDPARSSGNTIYF; DNA: TGTGCCATCAGTGATCCCGCGAGGAGCTCTGGAAACACCATATATTTT
V: TRBV4-1; J: TRBJ2-7; D: -; size: many; CDR3: CASSQAINRDHEQYF; DNA: TGCGCCAGCAGCCAGGCAATTAACAGGGACCACGAGCAGTACTTC
V: TRBV20-1; J: TRBJ1-5; D: TRBD1; size: many; CDR3: CSAPGQGSNQPQHF; DNA: TGCAGTGCCCCAGGACAGGGTAGCAATCAGCCCCAGCATTTT
V: TRBV12-5; J: TRBJ2-4; D: -; size: many; CDR3: CASGPSGTVKNIQYF; DNA: TGTGCTAGTGGTCCATCCGGGACTGTGAAAAACATTCAGTACTTC
V: TRBV5-1; J: TRBJ2-7; D: TRBD1; size: many; CDR3: CASSLLGDSYEQYF; DNA: TGCGCCAGCAGCTTGCTCGGGGACAGCTACGAGCAGTACTTC
V: TRBV12-3/TRBV12-4; J: TRBJ2-2; D: -; size: many; CDR3: CASSPGWAGELFF; DNA: TGTGCCAGCAGTCCCGGTTGGGCCGGGGAGCTGTTTTTT
V: TRBV9; J: TRBJ1-1; D: -; size: many; CDR3: CASSVDQGPWDVQVFF; DNA: TGTGCCAGCAGCGTAGACCAGGGTCCGTGGGATGTTCAGGTTTTCTTT
V: TRBV5-1; J: TRBJ2-2; D: -; size: many; CDR3: CASSLESSTGELFF; DNA: TGCGCCAGCAGCTTGGAGTCGTCCACCGGGGAGCTGTTTTTT
V: TRBV21-1; J: TRBJ1-1; D: -; size: few; CDR3: CASSNRTGDTEAFF; DNA: TGTGCCAGCAGCAATCGGACAGGGGACACTGAAGCTTTCTTT
V: TRBV10-1; J: TRBJ2-4; D: TRBD2; size: -; CDR3: CASSEMLAGGPGIQYF; DNA: TGCGCCAGCAGTGAGATGTTAGCGGGGGGGCCGGGCATTCAGTACTTC
V: TRBV7-8; J: TRBJ2-1; D: TRBD2; size: many; CDR3: CASSLTSGDYNEQFF; DNA: TGTGCCAGCAGCTTAACTAGCGGGGATTACAATGAGCAGTTCTTC
V: TRBV30; J: TRBJ2-3; D: -; size: many; CDR3: CAWSTMSGDTQYF; DNA: TGTGCCTGGAGTACAATGAGTGGTGATACGCAGTATTTT
V: TRBV12-3/TRBV12-4; J: TRBJ1-1; D: -; size: -; CDR3: CASSSLSNTEAFF; DNA: TGTGCCAGCAGCTCGCTGTCGAACACTGAAGCTTTCTTT
V: TRBV7-9; J: TRBJ1-4; D: -; size: few; CDR3: CASSLDPALKEKLFF; DNA: TGTGCCAGCAGCTTAGACCCCGCACTGAAAGAAAAACTGTTTTTT
V: TRBV7-9; J: TRBJ2-6; D: -; size: -; CDR3: CASSLAFGTGANVLTF; DNA: TGTGCCAGCAGCTTAGCGTTCGGGACTGGGGCCAACGTCCTGACTTTC
V: TRBV20-1; J: TRBJ2-5; D: TRBD1; size: many; CDR3: CSAGGQIQETQYF; DNA: TGCAGTGCAGGGGGACAGATTCAAGAGACCCAGTACTTC
V: TRBV7-9; J: TRBJ2-3; D: TRBD2; size: many; CDR3: CASSPSAGADTQYF; DNA: TGTGCCAGCAGCCCTAGCGCGGGGGCAGATACGCAGTATTTT
V: TRBV5-6; J: TRBJ2-7; D: -; size: many; CDR3: CASSLEPYEQYF; DNA: TGTGCCAGCAGCTTGGAGCCCTACGAGCAGTACTTC
V: TRBV7-7; J: TRBJ1-3; D: -; size: many; CDR3: CASSLGLGSSGNTIYF; DNA: TGTGCCAGCAGCTTAGGACTCGGGAGCTCTGGAAACACCATATATTTT
V: TRBV12-3/TRBV12-4; J: TRBJ2-2; D: -; size: many; CDR3: CASSLEGPHTGELFF; DNA: TGTGCCAGCAGTTTAGAGGGACCCCACACCGGGGAGCTGTTTTTT
V: TRBV27; J: TRBJ2-5; D: TRBD1; size: many; CDR3: CASSLISYSGTGAVQETQYF; DNA: TGTGCCAGCAGTTTGATCTCATATTCGGGGACAGGGGCTGTACAAGAGACCCAGTACTTC
V: TRBV7-2; J: TRBJ1-2; D: TRBD1; size: -; CDR3: CASSLGGGADYGYTF; DNA: TGTGCCAGCAGCTTAGGAGGGGGCGCGGACTATGGCTACACCTTC
V: TRBV19; J: TRBJ1-1; D: -; size: many; CDR3: CASSMGVVPGLNTEAFF; DNA: TGTGCCAGTAGTATGGGGGTCGTACCCGGTTTGAACACTGAAGCTTTCTTT
V: TRBV6-5; J: TRBJ2-3; D: -; size: many; CDR3: CASSYRGRGTDTQYF; DNA: TGTGCCAGCAGTTACCGAGGCCGCGGGACAGATACGCAGTATTTT
V: TRBV20-1; J: TRBJ2-7; D: -; size: many; CDR3: CSATDTSTPYEQYF; DNA: TGCAGTGCTACTGACACCTCAACCCCCTACGAGCAGTACTTC
V: TRBV30; J: TRBJ1-2; D: TRBD1; size: -; CDR3: CAWSQGTGDYGYTF; DNA: TGTGCCTGGAGCCAAGGGACAGGGGACTATGGCTACACCTTC
V: TRBV3-1; J: TRBJ1-5; D: -; size: many; CDR3: CASRIPPGQLNQPQHF; DNA: TGTGCCAGCAGGATCCCGCCCGGGCAGCTTAATCAGCCCCAGCATTTT
V: TRBV7-9; J: TRBJ2-3; D: -; size: few; CDR3: CASSLGGYTDTQYF; DNA: TGTGCCAGCAGCTTAGGAGGATACACAGATACGCAGTATTTT
V: TRBV3-1; J: TRBJ2-2; D: -; size: many; CDR3: CASRLGQITGELFF; DNA: TGTGCCAGCAGACTAGGCCAGATCACCGGGGAGCTGTTTTTT
V: TRBV20-1; J: TRBJ1-1; D: -; size: many; CDR3: CSALIPGVNTEAFF; DNA: TGCAGTGCTTTGATCCCGGGGGTGAACACTGAAGCTTTCTTT
V: TRBV20-1; J: TRBJ2-5; D: -; size: many; CDR3: CSAGPGRQETQYF; DNA: TGCAGTGCCGGGCCGGGAAGGCAAGAGACCCAGTACTTC
V: TRBV5-1; J: TRBJ2-4; D: TRBD1; size: many; CDR3: CASTWGQGGEAKNIQYF; DNA: TGCGCCAGCACCTGGGGACAGGGTGGAGAAGCCAAAAACATTCAGTACTTC
V: TRBV11-3; J: TRBJ2-1; D: -; size: -; CDR3: CASSPNAGLNNEQFF; DNA: TGTGCCAGCAGCCCCAATGCGGGGCTAAACAATGAGCAGTTCTTC
V: TRBV29-1; J: TRBJ2-5; D: TRBD2; size: -; CDR3: CSVGASGGETQYF; DNA: TGCAGCGTTGGCGCTAGCGGGGGAGAGACCCAGTACTTC
V: TRBV4-2; J: TRBJ2-7; D: -; size: many; CDR3: CASSQDVWGSSYEQYF; DNA: TGTGCCAGCAGCCAAGATGTCTGGGGGAGCTCCTACGAGCAGTACTTC
V: TRBV29-1; J: TRBJ1-5; D: TRBD1; size: -; CDR3: CSVAEGAGQPQHF; DNA: TGCAGCGTTGCCGAGGGGGCGGGTCAGCCCCAGCATTTT
V: TRBV30; J: TRBJ2-7; D: TRBD1; size: few; CDR3: CAWKHGTGGYEQYF; DNA: TGTGCCTGGAAACACGGGACAGGGGGCTACGAGCAGTACTTC
V: TRBV5-1; J: TRBJ2-7; D: TRBD1; size: many; CDR3: CASSSGQVPPYEQYF; DNA: TGCGCCAGCAGCTCGGGACAGGTTCCACCCTACGAGCAGTACTTC
V: TRBV15; J: TRBJ2-5; D: -; size: many; CDR3: CATSRDPERVETQYF; DNA: TGTGCCACCAGCAGAGATCCCGAGCGAGTAGAGACCCAGTACTTC
V: TRBV7-2; J: TRBJ2-2; D: -; size: many; CDR3: CASSLAVLTGELFF; DNA: TGTGCCAGCAGCTTAGCTGTCCTTACCGGGGAGCTGTTTTTT
V: TRBV4-2; J: TRBJ2-3; D: TRBD2; size: many; CDR3: CASSPGLTSGVEEGPDTQYF; DNA: TGTGCCAGCAGCCCGGGACTTACTAGCGGGGTTGAGGAGGGTCCAGATACGCAGTATTTT
V: TRBV20-1; J: TRBJ1-1; D: -; size: many; CDR3: CSAPMGAGTEAFF; DNA: TGCAGTGCCCCGATGGGGGCTGGCACTGAAGCTTTCTTT